This record concerns one T cell receptor beta chain sequence. Its antigen is still unknown. The table came from immunoSEQ multiplex PCR; TCRdb's copy has only in-frame clones and leaves some out. The sample yields 90,000 to 150,000 clones, roughly nine tenths seen once. The germline gives CDR1 SGHKS, CDR2 YYEKEE (reference sequence). V was pared by 0 bases and J by 6 bases, with 13 bases between. CDR3 length: 15 amino acids. The record originates from a study of T cell responses to AZD1222 COVID-19 vaccine. Study-level results: The peak T cell response came first, and repertoires were sampled only after it. Only a handful of people who got AZD1222 tested seropositive at baseline. Receipt of two AZD1222 doses was followed by a rise in Spike-specific TCR breadth and depth. CD4 TCRs covered the whole spike, strongest at regions 160-218 and 743-854.

This rearrangement joins TRBV5-5 to TRBJ2-1; weak D call: TRBD2 (7 bases). Here the sequenced sample was peripheral blood, taken on day 0 of AZD1222 vaccination. The sequence was obtained from an adult in good health. In DNA form, the CDR3 reads TGTGCCAGCAGCTTGGGCGGGGGCATAGGCAATGAGCAGTTCTTC. Translated: CASSLGGGIGNEQFF.